This is a list of T cell receptor beta chains from one sample in a study of blood T cell dynamics during melanoma immunotherapy. The method was immunoSEQ multiplex PCR; TCRdb's version includes in-frame clones alone and lacks a portion of them. The repertoire includes 7,500 to 10,000 clones, 70% to 90% of them detected once, and approximately 6% sits in the top ten. Sequencing was performed on blood, taken from a patient treated with checkpoint blockade. These receptor sequences come from a human donor with melanoma. CDR3s leave out the opening cysteine and the closing phenylalanine or tryptophan. The order of the fields is V gene, CDR3 protein.

TRBV28 | ASRGQGAWNEQF
TRBV5-1 | ASTQQTGSPFEAGELF
TRBV28 | ASSFLQERSYEQY
TRBV7-6 | ASTGDGPFDEQF
TRBV19 | ASGEGEKLF
TRBV14 | ASSQEVQGRSPLH
TRBV4-2 | ASSQDQAETQY
TRBV28 | ASTPKRGYNSPLH
TRBV7-9 | ASSPGQGIVKNIQY
TRBV10-3 | AISEDGTNTEAF
TRBV7-9 | ASSPLTSFYGYT
TRBV19 | ASSTLYTEAF
TRBV30 | ACTPNGMNTEAF
TRBV30 | ASGRNNEQF
TRBV27 | ASRGQGNMAGELF
TRBV7-3 | ASSLLSGELF
TRBV5-6 | ASSLGLGAPSNTGELF
TRBV4-1 | ASSQSLIQRRNTEAF
TRBV11-2 | ASSPSGGTETQY
TRBV7-9 | ASSPGQGAGELF
TRBV10-2 | ASRDPGQETQY
TRBV5-1 | ASRPQGITTYEQY
TRBV5-1 | ASSGTGNTGELF
TRBV5-1 | ASSRDRDYEQY
TRBV6-6 | ASSPRPGNTIY
TRBV5-1 | ASSLERLAATWETQY
TRBV5-4 | ASSFLGDLTYEQY
TRBV19 | ASSMGGAGADTQY
TRBV7-2 | ASRPNRGTYEQY
TRBV9 | ASSSRSGRAETQY
TRBV5-4 | ASSQTSGSSDTQY
TRBV7-2 | ASSLTGLYGYT
TRBV6-5 | ASSSRGADYGYT
TRBV15 | ATSGPGQGLSGNTIY
TRBV5-6 | ASSLGDPLPGGAF
TRBV6-7 | ASSRSSGRVYNEQF
TRBV27 | ASSPTGLFYEQY